The 11 T cell receptor beta chains listed next were all sequenced from one sample in a study of shared clonotypes between healthy human individuals. Naive CD8 cells, CD45RO-negative and positively selected for CCR7, excluded terminally differentiated effector memory CD45RA+ cells. This table comes from immunoSEQ multiplex PCR, and its TCRdb copy is limited to in-frame clones, with some not included. The sample comprises millions of clones, about 94% of which are singletons, and about 1.1% rests with the top ten. Source material: naive CD8+ T cells sorted from blood. Receptor source: a man between 18 and 35 years old in good health.

The V gene is TRBV6-1, the J gene TRBJ1-3, with D possibly matching TRBD1 (5 bases). The V end was cut by 10 bases, the J end by 2 bases, with 15 bases between. CDR3 length: 14 amino acids. Germline V CDR1 and CDR2: MNHNS, SASEGT. CDR3 nucleotide sequence: TGTGCCAATCGGGCAGGGACGACTGGAAACACCATATATTTT. It is translated as CANRAGTTGNTIYF.

CDR3 DNA sequence: TGTGCCACCAGCTCCGGACAGGAAGAGACCCAGTACTTC. Its translation: CATSSGQEETQYF. This sequence joins TRBV15 and TRBJ2-5; TRBD1 agrees at 7 bases. CDR3 length: 13 residues. Unmatched junction bases numbered 3, after V lost 5 bases and J lost 3 bases. Germline loops: CDR1 LNHNV, CDR2 YYDKDF (reference sequence).

A word on this clone: The same CDR3 arises from other DNA sequences in this sample as well. The chain has TRBV7-9 and TRBJ1-1; possible D gene TRBD1, 5 bases. The CDR3 extends over 13 amino acids. The germline V gene encodes CDR1 SEHNR and CDR2 FQNEAQ (reference sequence). Trimming pared 6 bases from V and 1 base from J, leaving 9 bases between. The CDR3 DNA is TGTGCCAGCAGTCCGGGGCCGAACACTGAAGCTTTCTTT. Protein product: CASSPGPNTEAFF. Using reference TRBV7-9 and TRBJ1-1 for the parts outside the CDR3, the full variable domain is DTGVSQNPRHKITKRGQNVTFRCDPISEHNRLYWYRQTLGQGPEFLTYFQNEAQLEKSRLLSDRFSAERPKGSFSTLEIQRTEQGDSAMYLCASSPGPNTEAFFGQGTRLTVV.

V gene TRBV18 combines with J gene TRBJ2-1, with 11 bases that match TRBD2. The trim removed 4 bases at V and 6 bases at J, leaving 11 bases unmatched. The length of the CDR3 is 17 residues. From germline, CDR1 is KGHSH and CDR2 LQKENI. The CDR3 DNA is TGTGCCAGCTCACTCTTACTAGCGGGAGCGTCGGGCAATGAGCAGTTCTTC. Its translation is CASSLLLAGASGNEQFF.

The chain has TRBV30 and TRBJ1-1, with no clear D. Germline V gene lookup returns CDR1 GTSNPN and CDR2 SVGIG (reference sequence). This CDR3 contains 15 residues. V gave up 0 bases and J gave up 1 base, with 12 bases separating them. CDR3 DNA: TGTGCCTGGAGTGTCCTAAGGGCACAGAACACTGAAGCTTTCTTT. Its translation: CAWSVLRAQNTEAFF. Using reference TRBV30 and TRBJ1-1 for the parts outside the CDR3, the full variable domain is SQTIHQWPATLVQPVGSPLSLECTVEGTSNPNLYWYRQAAGRGLQLLFYSVGIGQISSEVPQNLSASRPQDRQFILSSKKLLLSDSGFYLCAWSVLRAQNTEAFFGQGTRLTVV.

V usage is TRBV2 and J usage is TRBJ1-2; D gene unclear. Trimming stripped 3 bases from V and 5 bases from J, with 10 bases between. Germline CDR1 SNHLY, CDR2 FYNNEI. The CDR3 length is 13 residues. This CDR3 is CASSDGEWYGYTF. Written as DNA, the CDR3 is TGTGCCAGCAGTGATGGGGAGTGGTATGGCTACACCTTC.

The CDR3 protein is CASSLPSGGPGDTQYF. DNA for the CDR3: TGTGCCAGCAGCTTACCAAGCGGGGGGCCCGGGGATACGCAGTATTTT. The V and J genes are TRBV7-9 and TRBJ2-3, with TRBD2 matching over 9 bases. CDR3 length equals 16 residues. Germline V gene data show CDR1 as SEHNR and CDR2 as FQNEAQ (reference sequence). Trimming took 2 bases from V and 6 from J; bases not matched to a gene: 9.

Concerning this clone itself: The same CDR3 can be traced to other DNA sequences in this sample. The chain is built from TRBV4-1 and TRBJ2-5; 7 nucleotides line up with TRBD2. V was clipped by 2 bases and J by 5 bases; unmatched bases: 2. The germline V gene has CDR1 MGHRA and CDR2 YSYEKL. The CDR3 totals 13 residues. CDR3 amino acids: CASSQRLAETQYF. Written as DNA, the CDR3 is TGCGCCAGCAGCCAAAGACTAGCCGAGACCCAGTACTTC.

This clone was detected only once. The chain employs TRBV6-6 and TRBJ2-3, with D perhaps matching TRBD2 (5 bases). The germline V gene encodes CDR1 MNHNY and CDR2 SVGAGI (reference sequence). V was shortened by 6 bases and J by 4 bases, with 20 bases between the two germline ends. The CDR3 consists of 16 residues. This chain's CDR3 is CASSPRQAEYSDTQYF. CDR3 in DNA: TGTGCCAGCAGCCCCCGACAAGCGGAGTATTCAGATACGCAGTATTTT.

The chain employs TRBV10-3 and TRBJ1-6; unclear D gene. The CDR3 sequence is 19 residues long. Trimming took off 0 bases at V and 5 bases at J, with 20 bases between the two ends. The V gene's germline CDR1 is ENHRY and CDR2 SYGVKD. In DNA, the CDR3 is TGTGCCATCAGTGAGTCGAGATCGCTCGGGCGTCAGAATAATTCACCCCTCCACTTT. Translation: CAISESRSLGRQNNSPLHF.

CDR3 loop: CASSFRMSSYEQYF. The DNA for the CDR3 is TGTGCCAGCAGCTTCCGAATGAGCTCCTACGAGCAGTACTTC. The chain employs TRBV13 and TRBJ2-7; D gene uncertain. The V gene's germline CDR1 is PRHDT and CDR2 FYEKMQ (reference sequence). V was shortened by 3 bases and J by 0 bases, with 9 bases between the two germline ends. The CDR3 spans 14 residues.